The 23 T cell receptor beta chains given below trace back to one sample, sequenced in a study of blood T cells in healthy people across ages. A second about 7 to 12 cycle PCR used barcoded and J-beta primers. TCRdb called the 5' RACE reads again in MiXCR, with one record for every CDR3 protein. The data show 1.5 million to 2 million distinct CDR3 sequences, 28% seen once. Sequencing was done on a sample of blood. These receptors originate from a woman in her twenties or thirties in good health.

The V and J genes are TRBV6-2 or TRBV6-3 and TRBJ2-3; D gene ambiguous. Germline CDR1 MNHEY, CDR2 SVGEGT. CDR3 length: 15 amino acids. V was trimmed by 3 bases and J by 5 bases, leaving 15 bases between them. The CDR3 loop is CASSYGPPTEDTQYF. The CDR3 DNA reads as TGTGCCAGCAGTTATGGGCCCCCAACGGAAGATACGCAGTATTTT.

This clonotype was picked up many times. V is TRBV5-5 and J is TRBJ2-7; possibly TRBD1 for D (6 bases). Trimming took off 4 bases at V and 3 bases at J, with 14 bases between the two ends. Germline V gene data show CDR1 as SGHKS and CDR2 as YYEKEE (reference sequence). The CDR3 length is 14 residues. The CDR3 nucleotides are TGTGCCAGCAGCCGACCGACAGGAAGCTACGAGCAGTACTTC. Translation: CASSRPTGSYEQYF.

This rearrangement joins TRBV3-1 to TRBJ2-3, with D maybe TRBD1 (5 bases). The V gene lost 2 bases and the J gene lost 4 bases, with 10 bases spanning the gap. CDR1 is LGHDT and CDR2 is YNNKEL in the germline V gene (reference sequence). This CDR3 has 14 residues. CDR3 amino acids: CASSQPGAPDTQYF. The CDR3 bases are TGTGCCAGCAGCCAACCTGGGGCCCCAGATACGCAGTATTTT.

At least ten counts were recorded for this clonotype. The V call is TRBV29-1, the J call TRBJ2-1; 13 positions match TRBD2. Per the germline V gene, CDR1 is SQVTM and CDR2 is ANQGSEA. The CDR3 loop spans 15 amino acids. V was pared by 6 bases and J by 5 bases, with 7 bases of the junction left unmatched. The chain's CDR3 is CSVTTGTSGNNEQFF. The CDR3 nucleotides are TGCAGCGTCACAACCGGGACTAGCGGGAACAATGAGCAGTTCTTC.

V is TRBV20-1 and J is TRBJ1-2; perhaps TRBD1 as D (5 bases). The V and J ends lost 0 bases and 8 bases respectively, with 16 bases between them. CDR3 length: 14 residues. Per germline, CDR1 DFQATT and CDR2 SNEGSKA (reference sequence). For the CDR3, the DNA is TGCAGTGCTAGAGATCTCTTCCGGGGCGGGGGCTACACCTTC. This codes for CSARDLFRGGGYTF.

The chain recombines TRBV14 with TRBJ2-1; TRBD1 might be the D (5 bases). V lost 2 bases, J lost 3 bases, and 11 bases lay in between. Germline lookup yields CDR1 SGHDN and CDR2 FVKESK. The CDR3 runs to 15 residues. The CDR3 sequence: CASSQWKGNYNEQFF. The CDR3 DNA reads TGTGCCAGCAGCCAATGGAAGGGGAACTACAATGAGCAGTTCTTC. Supplemented by reference TRBV14 and TRBJ2-1, the full variable domain reads EAGVTQFPSHSVIEKGQTVTLRCDPISGHDNLYWYRRVMGKEIKFLLHFVKESKQDESGMPNNRFLAERTGGTYSTLKVQPAELEDSGVYFCASSQWKGNYNEQFFGPGTRLTVL.

The V call is TRBV6-5, the J call TRBJ2-1; 8 bases line up with TRBD2. This CDR3 is 13 amino acids long. From germline, CDR1 is MNHEY and CDR2 SVGAGI. The trim removed 7 bases at V and 10 bases at J, leaving 9 bases unmatched. CDR3 DNA sequence: TGTGCCAGCACACTCAACGGGGGGGAAGAGCAGTTCTTC. This encodes CASTLNGGEEQFF.

This clonotype appeared a few times. This chain connects TRBV7-9 to TRBJ1-2; possibly TRBD1 for D (5 bases). This CDR3 spans 13 amino acids. Deletions cut 7 bases from V and 3 bases from J, with 12 bases between. CDR1 SEHNR and CDR2 FQNEAQ come from the germline V gene (reference sequence). CDR3 nucleotide sequence: TGTGCCAGCAACCAACGGGGGGACTATGGCTACACCTTC. Its protein product is CASNQRGDYGYTF. Full variable domain (remainder filled in from reference TRBV7-9 and TRBJ1-2): DTGVSQNPRHKITKRGQNVTFRCDPISEHNRLYWYRQTLGQGPEFLTYFQNEAQLEKSRLLSDRFSAERPKGSFSTLEIQRTEQGDSAMYLCASNQRGDYGYTFGSGTRLTVV.

This clonotype appeared a few times. The chain is built from TRBV28 and TRBJ1-5, with a weak D call TRBD1 (6 bases). The V and J ends lost 3 bases and 0 bases respectively, with 9 bases between them. In germline, CDR1 is MDHEN, CDR2 SYDVKM. The CDR3 runs 15 residues. CDR3 residues: CASSFGQNSNQPQHF. CDR3 in DNA: TGTGCCAGCAGTTTCGGACAGAATAGCAATCAGCCCCAGCATTTT.

In regard to this clonotype: The junction departs from germline at one end; a sequencing error may be responsible. This chain uses TRBV4-2 with TRBJ2-7, with D perhaps matching TRBD1 (5 bases). Germline loops: CDR1 LGHNA, CDR2 YNFKEQ. The CDR3 consists of 16 residues. Written as DNA, the CDR3 is TGTGCCAGCAGCCAAGATGGGGCAGGTCCCCCCTACAAGCAGTACTTC. As protein: CASSQDGAGPPYKQYF.

The chain couples TRBV7-6 to TRBJ1-2; D is undetermined. CDR3 size: 14 residues. Trimming removed 2 bases at V and 4 bases at J, with 11 bases between. Germline lookup yields CDR1 SGHVS and CDR2 FNYEAQ. Written as DNA, the CDR3 is TGTGCCAGCAGCTTAAGCGGCAGAGTCTATGGCTACACCTTC. It encodes CASSLSGRVYGYTF.

A few counts support this clonotype. The V gene is TRBV5-1, the J gene TRBJ2-5; D gene unclear. This CDR3 region has 15 residues. Trimming shortened V by 4 bases and J by 3 bases, and 16 bases separated the two germline ends. CDR1 SGHRS and CDR2 YFSETQ come from the germline V gene. CDR3 in amino acids: CASSTTSRREETQYF. Here the CDR3 DNA reads TGCGCCAGCAGCACCACTTCTAGAAGGGAAGAGACCCAGTACTTC. The whole variable domain, remainder taken from reference TRBV5-1 and TRBJ2-5, is KAGVTQTPRYLIKTRGQQVTLSCSPISGHRSVSWYQQTPGQGLQFLFEYFSETQRNKGNFPGRFSGRQFSNSRSEMNVSTLELGDSALYLCASSTTSRREETQYFGPGTRLLVL.

This chain joins TRBV7-2 and TRBJ2-5; D is unclear. In germline, CDR1 is SGHTA, CDR2 FQGNSA. The germline V and J ends were trimmed by 5 bases and 2 bases, with 12 bases remaining between them. The CDR3 has 14 residues. CDR3 nucleotide sequence: TGTGCCAGCAGCCGACCCCGGTTACAAGAGACCCAGTACTTC. This encodes CASSRPRLQETQYF. Full variable domain (rest looked up from reference TRBV7-2 and TRBJ2-5): GAGVSQSPSNKVTEKGKDVELRCDPISGHTALYWYRQSLGQGLEFLIYFQGNSAPDKSGLPSDRFSAERTGGSVSTLTIQRTQQEDSAVYLCASSRPRLQETQYFGPGTRLLVL.

The chain couples TRBV4-3 to TRBJ2-7; 10 bases align to TRBD2. The CDR3 runs to 15 residues. Trimming took 6 bases from V and 1 from J; bases not matched to a gene: 6. Per the germline V gene, CDR1 is LGHNA and CDR2 is YSLEER. The CDR3 loop reads CASRPGLAESYEQYF. The CDR3 bases are TGCGCCAGCAGACCAGGACTAGCGGAATCCTACGAGCAGTACTTC.

The V call is TRBV19, the J call TRBJ2-1, with D perhaps matching TRBD1 or TRBD2 (5 bases each). Trimming cost V 8 bases and J 12 bases, with 11 bases left between them. Germline-derived CDR1 and CDR2 are LNHDA and SQIVND (reference sequence). This CDR3 has 10 residues. This CDR3 is CASGGRAQFF. CDR3 sequence (DNA): TGTGCCAGTGGGGGACGTGCGCAGTTCTTC.

This clonotype has just a few counts. The chain couples TRBV2 to TRBJ2-3; D possibly matches TRBD1 or TRBD2 (6 bases each). The V gene's germline CDR1 is SNHLY and CDR2 FYNNEI. V lost 6 bases, J lost 4 bases, and 17 bases lay in between. The CDR3 spans 15 residues. The CDR3 reads CASSYGGPAADTQYF. The CDR3 DNA reads as TGTGCCAGCAGCTACGGGGGCCCAGCAGCAGATACGCAGTATTTT.

The chain recombines TRBV5-1 with TRBJ1-2; TRBD1 might be the D (6 bases). V lost 3 bases to trimming and J lost 3 bases, with 15 bases between them. Germline lookup yields CDR1 SGHRS and CDR2 YFSETQ. The CDR3 sequence is 15 residues long. The CDR3 region is CASSSPGQKHYGYTF. In DNA, the CDR3 is TGCGCCAGCAGCTCCCCGGGACAAAAACACTATGGCTACACCTTC.

To note about this clonotype: Just one base apart from a much larger clone, this may be a read error. The V call is TRBV4-1, the J call TRBJ2-4, with 8 positions matching TRBD1. CDR1 is MGHRA, CDR2 YSYEKL, per germline. CDR3 length: 18 residues. Trimming took 1 base from V and 13 from J; bases not matched to a gene: 21. DNA for the CDR3: TGCGCCAGCAGCCAAGCTGGGTCCGGGACAGGCTACCAAGAGGCCCAGTACTTC. It codes for CASSQAGSGTGYQEAQYF.

This clonotype came up a few times. This sequence joins TRBV3-1 and TRBJ2-3, with 11 bases lining up with TRBD2. The CDR3 totals 15 residues. Germline V CDR1 and CDR2: LGHDT, YNNKEL (reference sequence). With 6 bases clipped from V and 4 bases from J, the junction kept 6 bases outside the gene matches. CDR3 sequence (DNA): TGTGCCAGCAGTATTAGCGGGGGGGCCCCAGATACGCAGTATTTT. Its protein is CASSISGGAPDTQYF.

The sample holds a few counts of this clonotype. This rearrangement joins TRBV3-1 to TRBJ2-5, with TRBD2 matching 8 bases. Germline CDR1 LGHDT, CDR2 YNNKEL (reference sequence). With V trimmed by 5 bases and J by 5 bases, 10 bases remained unmatched. The CDR3 is 15 residues long. The CDR3 sequence is CASSSRTSGGETQYF. CDR3 DNA sequence: TGTGCCAGCAGCTCTCGAACTAGCGGAGGGGAGACCCAGTACTTC.

Note on this clonotype: Compared with germline, one end of the junction differs, possibly owing to a read error. V and J are TRBV5-1 and TRBJ1-2; D is unresolved. The germline V gene has CDR1 SGHRS and CDR2 YFSETQ. The CDR3 covers 14 residues. DNA of the CDR3: TGCACCAGCAGCTTGGAGTCAGGCAGCTATGGCTACACCTTC. It specifies CTSSLESGSYGYTF.

This clonotype was counted many times. The chain recombines TRBV9 with TRBJ1-2, with a possible D match to TRBD1 (5 bases). The length of the CDR3 is 13 residues. CDR1 and CDR2 from the germline V gene are SGDLS and YYNGEE. Trimming removed 4 bases at V and 8 bases at J, with 15 bases between. CDR3 loop: CASSPGRDWGYTF. The CDR3 region has the DNA TGTGCCAGCAGCCCGGGACGGGACTGGGGCTACACCTTC.

This clonotype has at least ten counts. J is TRBJ2-4 and V is TRBV12-3 or TRBV12-4, with 7 bases matching TRBD2. This CDR3 is built from 13 residues. Trimming at V came to 5 bases and at J to 9 bases, leaving 7 bases not matched to a gene. CDR3 in amino acids: CASSGLELGIQYF. Here the CDR3 DNA reads TGTGCCAGCAGTGGACTAGAACTGGGCATTCAGTACTTC.